These 25 T cell receptor beta chains share one sample of origin, sequenced in a study of T cells in Graves' hyperthyroidism and ophthalmopathy. Amplification targeted TCR beta CDR3 regions from RNA transcripts. RT-PCR in the first round (using the HTBI primer set) targeted the TCR CDR3. MiXCR, applied by TCRdb to the multiplex PCR reads, yields one record per CDR3 protein. Here the sample spans around 800,000 distinct CDR3 sequences, 38% being singletons. Sequenced: blood. The receptors originated from a man aged 18 to 30 with Graves' hyperthyroidism.

This clonotype came up many times. The J gene is TRBJ1-2, the V gene TRBV29-1; D remains ambiguous. Germline CDR1 is SQVTM and CDR2 is ANQGSEA. Trimming removed 3 bases at V and 1 base at J, with 9 bases between. The CDR3 has 13 amino acids. The CDR3: CSVDPTLNYGYTF. As DNA, the CDR3 is TGCAGCGTTGACCCGACCCTTAACTATGGCTACACCTTC.

This clonotype was seen ten or more times. The chain links TRBV20-1 to TRBJ1-5; 7 bases are shared with TRBD1. The germline gives CDR1 DFQATT, CDR2 SNEGSKA (reference sequence). Losses at the gene ends were 5 bases for V and 4 bases for J; bases not matched to a gene: 2. The CDR3 sequence is 12 residues long. CDR3 sequence reads: CSASTGNQPQHF. The CDR3 DNA follows: TGCAGTGCTTCGACAGGGAATCAGCCCCAGCATTTT.

With respect to this clonotype: A junction end diverges from the germline sequence, so it may reflect a read error. CDR3: CASSQDQGQLSYGYTF. DNA of the CDR3: TGCGCCAGCAGCCAAGATCAGGGACAGCTGTCCTATGGCTACACCTTC. The chain carries TRBV5-5 and TRBJ1-2; 7 nucleotides line up with TRBD1. This CDR3 region has 16 residues. The V gene's germline CDR1 is SGHKS and CDR2 YYEKEE (reference sequence).

The chain carries TRBV5-1 and TRBJ1-4; the D gene is possibly TRBD1 (5 bases). Trimming removed 0 bases from V and 2 bases from J, with 8 bases in between. The CDR3 has 15 residues. Germline CDR1 reads SGHRS; CDR2 reads YFSETQ. CDR3 loop: CASSLGDATNEKLFF. The CDR3 region has the DNA TGCGCCAGCAGCTTGGGGGACGCGACTAATGAAAAACTGTTTTTT.

This clonotype was counted many times. The V and J genes are TRBV7-2 and TRBJ2-7, with D perhaps being TRBD1 or TRBD2 (5 bases each). V was trimmed by 1 base and J by 8 bases, leaving 12 bases between them. The germline gives CDR1 SGHTA, CDR2 FQGNSA. CDR3 length: 13 residues. CDR3 residues: CASSLGQGEKQYF. CDR3 coding DNA: TGTGCCAGCAGCTTAGGGCAGGGAGAAAAGCAGTACTTC.

The V call is TRBV2, the J call TRBJ1-6, with a weak D call TRBD1 (6 bases). The germline V gene has CDR1 SNHLY and CDR2 FYNNEI. With 3 bases removed from V and 14 bases from J, the gap between germline ends came to 14 bases. The CDR3 sequence is 13 residues long. DNA of the CDR3: TGTGCCAGCAGTGATTCAGGGGCGACGGCCCTCCACTTT. Protein: CASSDSGATALHF.

In this sample, this clonotype turned up many times. The chain's CDR3 is CASSSNRDLNSPLHF. CDR3 nucleotide sequence: TGTGCCAGCAGTTCGAACAGGGATCTTAATTCACCCCTCCACTTT. The rearrangement links TRBV12-3 or TRBV12-4 to TRBJ1-6; D possibly corresponds to TRBD1 (6 bases). V lost 4 bases, J lost 6 bases, and 13 bases lay in between. CDR3 length: 15 residues.

This clonotype was counted a few times. This chain's CDR3 is CSASGRNPYEQYF. As DNA, the CDR3 is TGCAGTGCTAGCGGGAGGAATCCTTACGAGCAGTACTTC. The chain recombines TRBV20-1 with TRBJ2-7; 7 bases align to TRBD2. V dropped 3 bases and J dropped 4; count of bases not matched to a gene: 6. The germline gives CDR1 DFQATT, CDR2 SNEGSKA (reference sequence). The CDR3 loop spans 13 amino acids.

This clonotype showed up many times. J is TRBJ1-4 and V is TRBV19; D ambiguous. The CDR3 is 11 amino acids. The germline CDR1 and CDR2 sequences are LNHDA and SQIVND (reference sequence). Trimming stripped 8 bases from V and 3 bases from J, with 4 bases between. The CDR3 DNA reads as TGTGCCAGTCGGGCTAATGAAAAACTGTTTTTT. As protein: CASRANEKLFF.

The chain carries TRBV19 and TRBJ1-2, with D perhaps TRBD1 (5 bases). Trimming stripped 11 bases from V and 0 bases from J, with 13 bases between. CDR3 length: 13 amino acids. Germline V CDR1 and CDR2: LNHDA, SQIVND (reference sequence). The CDR3 spells CASRAGPNYGYTF. The CDR3 bases are TGTGCCTCTAGGGCAGGGCCTAACTATGGCTACACCTTC.

This clonotype showed up many times. The genes are TRBV29-1 and TRBJ1-2; D perhaps matches TRBD1 (5 bases). The CDR3 is 15 amino acids. V was cut by 1 base and J by 1 base, with 13 bases left in between. Looked up from germline, CDR1 is SQVTM and CDR2 is ANQGSEA. CDR3 protein: CSVEGTGQFNYGYTF. CDR3 DNA: TGCAGCGTTGAAGGAACAGGTCAATTTAACTATGGCTACACCTTC.

The CDR3 DNA follows: TGTGCCAGCAGCTCTGCAGGAGTTGCGAACACCGGGGAGCTGTTTTTT. This gives the protein CASSSAGVANTGELFF. The chain recombines TRBV7-6 with TRBJ2-2; D call uncertain. Germline-derived CDR1 and CDR2 are SGHVS and FNYEAQ. Trimming shortened V by 4 bases and J by 0 bases, and 12 bases separated the two germline ends. The CDR3 loop spans 16 amino acids.

Many counts were recorded for this clonotype. This CDR3 is CASSIDKNTEAFF. The CDR3 DNA is TGTGCCAGTAGTATTGACAAGAACACTGAAGCTTTCTTT. J is TRBJ1-1 and V is TRBV19; D remains ambiguous. The CDR3 consists of 13 residues. V shed 3 bases and J shed 1 base, with 6 bases lying between them. CDR1 and CDR2 from the germline V gene are LNHDA and SQIVND (reference sequence).

The genes are TRBV13 and TRBJ2-3, with D possibly being TRBD1 (5 bases). The CDR3 extends over 14 amino acids. V dropped 0 bases and J dropped 6 bases, with 10 bases sitting between them. Germline V gives CDR1 PRHDT, CDR2 FYEKMQ (reference sequence). CDR3 region: CASSLGGARDTQYF. DNA of the CDR3: TGTGCCAGCAGCTTAGGAGGGGCGAGGGATACGCAGTATTTT.

CDR3 sequence (DNA): TGTGCCAGCAGCCATCTTACCCCAGGGACAGGGAACACTGAAGCTTTCTTT. Its protein is CASSHLTPGTGNTEAFF. This rearrangement joins TRBV7-9 to TRBJ1-1; 8 positions agree with TRBD1. Trimming removed 5 bases from V and 1 base from J; junction bases left unmatched: 12. CDR3 length: 17 amino acids. Germline V CDR1 and CDR2: SEHNR, FQNEAQ (reference sequence).

The gene calls are TRBV25-1 and TRBJ1-5; D gene unclear. In germline, CDR1 is MGHDK, CDR2 SYGVNS. The length of the CDR3 is 14 residues. CDR3 in amino acids: CARDFREGSQPQHF. For the CDR3, the DNA is TGTGCTAGAGATTTCCGAGAAGGGAGCCAGCCCCAGCATTTT.

The gene calls are TRBV10-3 and TRBJ1-1; 8 bases are shared with TRBD1. The germline V gene encodes CDR1 ENHRY and CDR2 SYGVKD. This CDR3 spans 13 amino acids. Germline trimming cut 4 bases from V and 6 bases from J; bases unmatched to any gene: 4. CDR3 DNA: TGTGCCATCAGTGGAACAGGGGGATCTGAAGCTTTCTTT. Its translation: CAISGTGGSEAFF.

The chain is built from TRBV11-1 and TRBJ1-1; D is possibly TRBD1 (6 bases). The CDR3 is 15 amino acids. Per the germline V gene, CDR1 is SGHAT and CDR2 is FQDESV (reference sequence). V was clipped by 8 bases and J by 0 bases, with 16 bases between them. The CDR3 nucleotides are TGTGCCAGCTCACCAGGGGCAGTTGTGAACACTGAAGCTTTCTTT. It codes for CASSPGAVVNTEAFF.

Regarding this clonotype: A much larger clone differs from this one at a single base, so this may be a read error. The V and J genes are TRBV2 and TRBJ1-3; D is perhaps TRBD1 (5 bases). Trimming took 9 bases from V and 0 from J, leaving 12 bases between them. The CDR3 sequence is 14 residues long. Germline loops: CDR1 SNHLY, CDR2 FYNNEI. The CDR3 region is CASGACFSGNTIYF. The CDR3 nucleotides are TGTGCCAGTGGGGCATGCTTCTCTGGAAACACCATATATTTT.

This clonotype was observed a handful of times. The V and J genes are TRBV4-2 and TRBJ2-7; TRBD1 matches 8 bases. Germline trimming cut 2 bases from V and 7 bases from J; bases unmatched to any gene: 7. Germline V CDR1 and CDR2: LGHNA, YNFKEQ. The CDR3 is 14 residues long. Written as DNA, the CDR3 is TGTGCCAGCAGCCAACCTGACAGGGGTGGAGAGCAGTACTTC. Its protein is CASSQPDRGGEQYF.

The V and J genes are TRBV6-5 and TRBJ1-1; possible D gene TRBD1, 6 bases. Germline lookup yields CDR1 MNHEY and CDR2 SVGAGI. The length of the CDR3 is 12 residues. V shed 6 bases and J shed 6 bases, with 11 bases lying between them. CDR3 coding DNA: TGTGCCAGCAGCAGAAACAGGGCTGAAGCTTTCTTT. Translation gives CASSRNRAEAFF.

This clonotype was found a few times. The chain is built from TRBV6-5 and TRBJ1-1; no clear D. The V and J ends lost 4 bases and 5 bases respectively, with 17 bases between them. The length of the CDR3 is 15 residues. CDR1 and CDR2 (germline): MNHEY, SVGAGI. CDR3 DNA: TGTGCCAGCAGTTCCGGGGTGGCGGGAACAACTGAAGCTTTCTTT. This codes for CASSSGVAGTTEAFF.

Notes on this clonotype: A read error may explain this, as a much larger clone is one base away. V gene TRBV29-1 combines with J gene TRBJ2-5; the D gene is possibly TRBD1 (6 bases). The CDR3 is made up of 13 amino acids. Germline-derived CDR1 and CDR2 are SQVTM and ANQGSEA. CDR3 loop: CSGRQQGGETQYF. DNA for the CDR3: TGCAGTGGGAGACAACAAGGGGGAGAGACCCAGTACTTC.

The chain has TRBV20-1 and TRBJ2-7, with D perhaps TRBD2 (6 bases). V lost 5 bases and J lost 3, with 20 bases in between. The CDR3 spans 15 residues. Germline lookup yields CDR1 DFQATT and CDR2 SNEGSKA (reference sequence). CDR3 protein: CSAGGMGTAIYEQYF. The CDR3 DNA reads TGCAGTGCTGGGGGGATGGGGACTGCAATCTACGAGCAGTACTTC.

The chain joins TRBV2 to TRBJ2-5; D could derive from TRBD1 or TRBD2 (7 bases each). V gave up 11 bases and J gave up 5 bases, with 18 bases separating them. The CDR3 has 13 amino acids. CDR1 is SNHLY and CDR2 is FYNNEI in the germline V gene. CDR3 nucleotides: TGTGCCTCTCGATCAGGGGGAGGGGAGACCCAGTACTTC. Its translation: CASRSGGGETQYF.